This TCR beta chain was profiled in a study of OX40 agonist ivuxolimab in advanced cancers. Study-wide points: Clonal expansion among partial responders at 0.1-3.0 mg/kg ranked near the lowest. Antigen targets of the expanded peripheral T cells went undetermined.

As for this clone: What it binds is unknown.

TCRdb keeps only in-frame clones here, not all; method: immunoSEQ multiplex PCR. The sample carries over 45,000 clones, over 90% recorded once. Germline V gene lookup returns CDR1 KGHSH and CDR2 LQKENI. V lost 2 bases to trimming and J lost 2 bases, with 6 bases between them. The CDR3 totals 13 residues. This receptor was obtained from an adult with an advanced solid tumor such as melanoma, head and neck, liver or kidney cancer. Sequencing used CD4+ or CD8+ T cells sorted from blood, obtained in a trial of the OX40 agonist ivuxolimab. This chain links TRBV18 with TRBJ2-5; D remains ambiguous. This CDR3 reads CASSPVEQETQYF. CDR3 DNA: TGTGCCAGCTCACCAGTAGAGCAAGAGACCCAGTACTTC.